The 21 T cell receptor beta chains reported below all come from one sample, sequenced in a study of T cell repertoires in aging, cancer and after chemotherapy. TCR beta rearrangements were amplified from peripheral blood genomic DNA. A mixed TRB-A/B primer pool amplified rearranged TRB by multiplex touch-down PCR. Using its own MiXCR run on the multiplex PCR reads, TCRdb lists one record per CDR3 protein. The sample has 1,500 to 2,000 distinct CDR3 sequences, 50% to 60% seen once. The sample comprised blood. Source of these receptors: a human donor with a solid tumor.

Concerning this clonotype itself: A much larger clone differs from this one at a single base, so this may be a read error. This sequence joins TRBV20-1 and TRBJ1-2; no clear D gene. There are 12 residues in the CDR3. V was trimmed by 4 bases and J by 2 bases, leaving 8 bases between them. In germline, CDR1 is DFQATT, CDR2 SNEGSKA (reference sequence). The CDR3 sequence is CSATRTNYGYTF. The CDR3 bases are TGCAGTGCTACCAGGACCAACTATGGCTACACCTTC.

This rearrangement joins TRBV28 to TRBJ1-4, with unresolved D. The germline V gene has CDR1 MDHEN and CDR2 SYDVKM. Trimming took off 3 bases at V and 4 bases at J, with 9 bases between the two ends. This CDR3 comprises 14 residues. The CDR3 nucleotides are TGTGCCAGCAGTTTGTTCGGAGATAATGAAAAACTGTTTTTT. It yields the protein CASSLFGDNEKLFF.

V gene TRBV6-4 combines with J gene TRBJ2-1, with 12 bases that match TRBD2. The ends lost 0 bases at V and 6 bases at J; junction bases unmatched: 0. The germline V gene has CDR1 MRHNA and CDR2 SNTAGT. CDR3 length equals 15 residues. The CDR3 coding sequence is TGTGCCAGCAGTGACTCGACTAGCGGGAGCAATGAGCAGTTCTTC. Its protein is CASSDSTSGSNEQFF.

This clonotype was found a few times. V gene TRBV11-2 combines with J gene TRBJ1-2; 7 positions match TRBD1. V lost 5 bases, J lost 3 bases, and 6 bases stayed unmatched. Per germline, CDR1 SGHAT and CDR2 FQNNGV. The CDR3 has 14 amino acids. The CDR3, as DNA: TGTGCCAGCAGCCTCGGACAGGCGTACTATGGCTACACCTTC. It is translated as CASSLGQAYYGYTF.

The chain couples TRBV7-2 to TRBJ1-1; TRBD1 agrees at 10 bases. There are 14 residues in the CDR3. V shed 5 bases and J 3 bases; nucleotides not matched to a gene: 3. The germline gives CDR1 SGHTA, CDR2 FQGNSA. The CDR3 region is CASSRQGAHTEAFF. The CDR3 DNA follows: TGTGCCAGCAGCCGACAGGGGGCCCACACTGAAGCTTTCTTT.

The table lists this clonotype with a few counts. J is TRBJ1-2 and V is TRBV19, with 9 bases aligning to TRBD1. Germline V gives CDR1 LNHDA, CDR2 SQIVND (reference sequence). The CDR3 is 13 amino acids. V was pared by 11 bases and J by 4 bases, with 8 bases of the junction left unmatched. CDR3 in amino acids: CAVTGTGSYGYTF. In DNA form, the CDR3 reads TGTGCCGTGACTGGGACAGGGAGCTATGGCTACACCTTC.

This clonotype has only a few counts. V usage is TRBV27 and J usage is TRBJ1-6, with TRBD1 matching 7 bases. There are 17 residues in the CDR3. Germline CDR1 MNHEY, CDR2 SMNVEV (reference sequence). The J segment lost 10 bases and the V segment lost 4 bases, leaving 16 bases of the junction unmatched. The CDR3 region has the DNA TGTGCCAGCAGTTCCATGAACAGGGGCCCTAGGGGATCACCCCTCCACTTT. The encoded protein is CASSSMNRGPRGSPLHF.

This clonotype was seen a few times. V gene TRBV7-6 combines with J gene TRBJ1-1; TRBD1 agrees at 7 bases. From germline, CDR1 is SGHVS and CDR2 FNYEAQ. V lost 1 base to trimming and J lost 7 bases; unmatched junction nucleotides: 6. The CDR3 runs 14 residues. CDR3 coding DNA: TGTGCCAGCAGCTTAGGGTCGCGGGACAGTGAAGCTTTCTTT. This gives the protein CASSLGSRDSEAFF.

The V and J genes are TRBV6-5 and TRBJ1-2, with D maybe TRBD1 (5 bases). V was trimmed by 7 bases and J by 2 bases, leaving 8 bases between them. The CDR3 is 12 residues long. The germline CDR1 and CDR2 sequences are MNHEY and SVGAGI. For the CDR3, the DNA is TGTGCCAGCATGGGGCAGAACTATGGCTACACCTTC. This codes for CASMGQNYGYTF.

J is TRBJ2-1 and V is TRBV19, with 8 bases that match TRBD1. Germline trimming cut 6 bases from V and 4 bases from J; bases unmatched to any gene: 5. The germline CDR1 and CDR2 sequences are LNHDA and SQIVND (reference sequence). The CDR3 covers 14 residues. CDR3 residues: CASSRDRTYNEQFF. In DNA, the CDR3 is TGTGCCAGTAGCCGGGACAGGACTTACAATGAGCAGTTCTTC.

This clonotype showed up just a few times. This chain joins TRBV30 and TRBJ1-5, with D possibly matching TRBD1 (5 bases). CDR3 size: 10 residues. CDR1 is GTSNPN and CDR2 is SVGIG in the germline V gene (reference sequence). V was pared by 5 bases and J by 9 bases, with 8 bases between. CDR3 sequence reads: CAWGTLPQHF. The CDR3 nucleotides are TGTGCCTGGGGGACCTTGCCCCAGCATTTT.

This clonotype was seen a handful of times. The J gene is TRBJ1-1, the V gene TRBV7-9, with D perhaps TRBD1 (5 bases). This CDR3 region has 13 residues. The germline CDR1 and CDR2 sequences are SEHNR and FQNEAQ (reference sequence). The V end was cut by 8 bases, the J end by 0 bases, with 10 bases between. The CDR3, as DNA: TGTGCCAGCGCGGTGGACATGAACACTGAAGCTTTCTTT. It codes for CASAVDMNTEAFF.

The J gene is TRBJ2-3, the V gene TRBV6-1, with TRBD2 matching 9 bases. CDR1 and CDR2 (germline): MNHNS, SASEGT. J was trimmed by 0 bases and V by 5 bases; bases with no gene match: 6. This CDR3 has 16 residues. CDR3 sequence: CASSSRLAASTDTQYF. For the CDR3, the DNA is TGTGCCAGCAGTTCGAGACTAGCGGCTAGCACAGATACGCAGTATTTT.

The rearrangement links TRBV5-1 to TRBJ2-1; 7 nucleotides match TRBD2. The CDR3 consists of 14 residues. Germline V gives CDR1 SGHRS, CDR2 YFSETQ. J gave up 6 bases and V 4 bases, and 7 bases lay outside the gene matches. The CDR3 sequence: CASSTPSGGNEQFF. The CDR3 DNA is TGCGCCAGCAGCACTCCTAGCGGTGGCAATGAGCAGTTCTTC.

The genes are TRBV7-2 and TRBJ2-3, with D possibly matching TRBD2 (6 bases). This CDR3 has 16 residues. Germline V lookup: CDR1 SGHTA, CDR2 FQGNSA. Deletions cut 5 bases from V and 3 bases from J, with 18 bases between. The CDR3 DNA reads as TGTGCCAGCAGCACCCTCCCGGCGGGGATGACAGATACGCAGTATTTT. This sequence encodes CASSTLPAGMTDTQYF.

This chain connects TRBV6-5 to TRBJ1-3, with D uncertain. The germline V gene encodes CDR1 MNHEY and CDR2 SVGAGI. V was trimmed by 5 bases and J by 2 bases, leaving 13 bases between them. The CDR3 sequence is 15 residues long. The CDR3 reads CASSEALGPGNTIYF. The CDR3 DNA is TGTGCCAGCAGTGAAGCGCTAGGGCCTGGAAACACCATATATTTT.

The rearrangement links TRBV6-5 to TRBJ2-2; D not certain. The CDR3 contains 12 residues. Germline-derived CDR1 and CDR2 are MNHEY and SVGAGI. V lost 5 bases and J 5 bases, leaving 6 bases between the germline ends. DNA for the CDR3: TGTGCCAGCAGTGTGTGGACCGGGGAGCTGTTTTTT. Translated, it gives CASSVWTGELFF.

This chain links TRBV20-1 with TRBJ2-3, with D perhaps TRBD2 (6 bases). Germline V CDR1 and CDR2: DFQATT, SNEGSKA (reference sequence). Trimming took 8 bases from V and 4 from J, leaving 16 bases between them. The CDR3 has 13 amino acids. CDR3 protein: CSKGGIWADTQYF. The CDR3 region has the DNA TGCAGTAAAGGCGGGATTTGGGCAGATACGCAGTATTTT.

This clonotype has a handful of counts. V and J are TRBV4-2 and TRBJ2-1; D may be TRBD1 or TRBD2 (5 bases each). V lost 0 bases to trimming and J lost 2 bases, with 11 bases between them. The CDR3 totals 16 residues. CDR1 is LGHNA and CDR2 is YNFKEQ in the germline V gene. The CDR3 here is CASSQEGAEAYNEQFF. The CDR3 DNA reads TGTGCCAGCAGCCAAGAAGGGGCGGAGGCCTACAATGAGCAGTTCTTC.

The chain carries TRBV27 and TRBJ2-7, with 11 bases aligning to TRBD2. There are 15 residues in the CDR3. V was clipped by 6 bases and J by 6 bases; unmatched bases: 10. Germline V CDR1 and CDR2: MNHEY, SMNVEV (reference sequence). Here the CDR3 DNA reads TGTGCCAGCAGGCTAGCACTAGCGGGAGTTATCGAGCAGTACTTC. Translation gives CASRLALAGVIEQYF.

The gene calls are TRBV6-4 and TRBJ2-3; TRBD1 is a possible D gene (6 bases). In germline, CDR1 is MRHNA, CDR2 SNTAGT. This CDR3 comprises 14 residues. The ends were cut back, 4 bases at V and 1 base at J, with 9 bases in the middle. DNA of the CDR3: TGTGCCAGCAGTGTTTCAGGGGGCACAGATACGCAGTATTTT. Encoded protein: CASSVSGGTDTQYF.